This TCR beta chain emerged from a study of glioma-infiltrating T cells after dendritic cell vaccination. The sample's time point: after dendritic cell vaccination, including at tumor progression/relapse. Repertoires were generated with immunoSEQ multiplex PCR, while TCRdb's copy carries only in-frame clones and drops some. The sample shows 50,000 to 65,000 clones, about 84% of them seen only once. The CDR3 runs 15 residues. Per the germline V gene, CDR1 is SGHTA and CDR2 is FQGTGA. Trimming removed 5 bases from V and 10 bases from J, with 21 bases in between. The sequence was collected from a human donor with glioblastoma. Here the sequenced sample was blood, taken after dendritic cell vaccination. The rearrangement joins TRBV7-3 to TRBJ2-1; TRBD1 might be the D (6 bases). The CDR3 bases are TGTGCCAGCAGCCACCCGGACTCGGGACAATACGAGCAGTTCTTC. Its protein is CASSHPDSGQYEQFF.